This T cell receptor (beta chain) was documented in a study of blood T cells in healthy people across ages. The CDR3 is 15 amino acids. Per the germline V gene, CDR1 is MGHDK and CDR2 is SYGVNS. Trimming took 4 bases from V and 0 from J, leaving 13 bases between them. The count of this clonotype is one. Together with a sample-barcoded 5' primer, a J-beta primer mix was included in a second PCR lasting roughly 6 to 12 cycles. TCRdb ran MiXCR on the 5' RACE reads and lists one entry per CDR3 protein. The top ten hold roughly a quarter of the sample, which has about 780,000 distinct CDR3 sequences, roughly 60% seen once.

Sequencing was carried out using blood. This receptor was identified in a man aged 30 to 45 in good health. The J gene is TRBJ2-7, the V gene TRBV25-1; possibly TRBD2 for D (5 bases). DNA for the CDR3: TGTGCCAGCAGTGGGAGAGGGAGCAGCTCCTACGAGCAGTACTTC. Protein: CASSGRGSSSYEQYF.